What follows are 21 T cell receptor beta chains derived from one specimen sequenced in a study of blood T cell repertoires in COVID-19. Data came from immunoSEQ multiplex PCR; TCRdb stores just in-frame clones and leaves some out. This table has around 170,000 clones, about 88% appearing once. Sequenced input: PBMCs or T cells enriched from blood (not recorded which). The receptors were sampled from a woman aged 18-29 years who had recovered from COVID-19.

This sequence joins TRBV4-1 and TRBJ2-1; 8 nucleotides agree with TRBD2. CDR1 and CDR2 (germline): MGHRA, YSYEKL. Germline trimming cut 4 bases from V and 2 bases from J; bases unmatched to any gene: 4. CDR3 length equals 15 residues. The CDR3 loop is CASSPSGSAYNEQFF. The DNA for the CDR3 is TGCGCCAGCAGCCCGAGCGGGAGCGCCTACAATGAGCAGTTCTTC.

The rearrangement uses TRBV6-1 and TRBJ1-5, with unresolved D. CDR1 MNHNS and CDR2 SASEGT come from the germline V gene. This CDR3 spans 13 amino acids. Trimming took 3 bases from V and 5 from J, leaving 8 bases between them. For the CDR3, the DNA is TGTGCCAGCAGTGAGGGAGGCTATCAGCCCCAGCATTTT. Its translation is CASSEGGYQPQHF.

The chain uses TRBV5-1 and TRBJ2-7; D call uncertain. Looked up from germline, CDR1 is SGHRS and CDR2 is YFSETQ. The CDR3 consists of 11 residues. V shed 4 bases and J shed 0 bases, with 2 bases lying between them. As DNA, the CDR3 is TGCGCCAGCAGCCACTCCTACGAGCAGTACTTC. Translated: CASSHSYEQYF. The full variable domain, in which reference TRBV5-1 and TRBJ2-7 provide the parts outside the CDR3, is KAGVTQTPRYLIKTRGQQVTLSCSPISGHRSVSWYQQTPGQGLQFLFEYFSETQRNKGNFPGRFSGRQFSNSRSEMNVSTLELGDSALYLCASSHSYEQYFGPGTRLTVT.

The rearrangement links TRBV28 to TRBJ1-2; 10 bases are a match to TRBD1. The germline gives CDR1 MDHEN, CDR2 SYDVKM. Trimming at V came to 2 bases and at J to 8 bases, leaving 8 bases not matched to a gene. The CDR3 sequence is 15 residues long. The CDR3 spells CASSLGDRGQGGYTF. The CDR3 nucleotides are TGTGCCAGCAGTTTAGGGGACAGGGGTCAGGGGGGCTACACCTTC.

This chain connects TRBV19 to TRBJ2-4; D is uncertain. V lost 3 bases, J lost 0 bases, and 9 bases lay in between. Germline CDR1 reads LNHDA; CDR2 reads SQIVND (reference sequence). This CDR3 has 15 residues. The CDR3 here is CASSMRYGAKNIQYF. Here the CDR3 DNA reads TGTGCCAGTAGTATGAGGTATGGAGCCAAAAACATTCAGTACTTC.

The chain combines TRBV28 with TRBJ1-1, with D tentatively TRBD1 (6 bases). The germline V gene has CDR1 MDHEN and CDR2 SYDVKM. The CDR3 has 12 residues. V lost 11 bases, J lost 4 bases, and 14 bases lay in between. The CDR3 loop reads CASRGGGTEAFF. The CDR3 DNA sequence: TGTGCCTCGCGGGGGGGCGGCACTGAAGCTTTCTTT.

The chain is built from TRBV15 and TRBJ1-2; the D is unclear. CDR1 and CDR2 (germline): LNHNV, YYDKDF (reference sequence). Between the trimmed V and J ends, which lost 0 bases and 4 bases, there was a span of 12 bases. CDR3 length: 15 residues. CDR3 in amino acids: CATSRDAANFYGYTF. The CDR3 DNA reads TGTGCCACCAGCAGAGATGCGGCGAACTTCTATGGCTACACCTTC.

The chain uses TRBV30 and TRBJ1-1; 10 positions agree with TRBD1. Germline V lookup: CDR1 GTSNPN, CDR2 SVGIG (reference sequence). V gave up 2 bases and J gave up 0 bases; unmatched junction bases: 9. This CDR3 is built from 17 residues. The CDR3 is CAWSSGTGAVMNTEAFF. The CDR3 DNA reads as TGTGCCTGGAGTTCCGGGACAGGGGCGGTCATGAACACTGAAGCTTTCTTT.

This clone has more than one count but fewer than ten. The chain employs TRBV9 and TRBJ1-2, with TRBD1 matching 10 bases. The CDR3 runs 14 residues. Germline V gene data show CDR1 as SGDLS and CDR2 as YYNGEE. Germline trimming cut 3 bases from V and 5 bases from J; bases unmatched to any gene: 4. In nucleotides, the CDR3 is TGTGCCAGCAGCGGACAGGGGGCTTTTTATGGCTACACCTTC. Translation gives CASSGQGAFYGYTF.

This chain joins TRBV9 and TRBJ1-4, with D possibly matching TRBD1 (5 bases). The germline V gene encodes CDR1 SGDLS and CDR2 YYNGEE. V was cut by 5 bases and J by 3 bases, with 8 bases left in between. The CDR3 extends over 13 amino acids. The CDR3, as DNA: TGTGCCAGCAGGTCAGGGCCTAATGAAAAACTGTTTTTT. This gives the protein CASRSGPNEKLFF.

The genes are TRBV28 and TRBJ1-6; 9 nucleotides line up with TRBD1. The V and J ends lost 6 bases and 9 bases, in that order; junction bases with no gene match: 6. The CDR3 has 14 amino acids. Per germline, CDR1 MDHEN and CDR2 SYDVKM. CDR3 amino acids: CASSDDRGFSPLHF. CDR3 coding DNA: TGTGCCAGCAGCGACGACAGGGGGTTTTCACCCCTCCACTTT.

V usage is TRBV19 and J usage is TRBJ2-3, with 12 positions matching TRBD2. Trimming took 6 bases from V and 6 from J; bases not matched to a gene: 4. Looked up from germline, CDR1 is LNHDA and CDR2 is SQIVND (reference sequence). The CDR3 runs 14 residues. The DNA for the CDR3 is TGTGCCAGTAGGGGACTAGCGGGCATCGATACGCAGTATTTT. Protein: CASRGLAGIDTQYF.

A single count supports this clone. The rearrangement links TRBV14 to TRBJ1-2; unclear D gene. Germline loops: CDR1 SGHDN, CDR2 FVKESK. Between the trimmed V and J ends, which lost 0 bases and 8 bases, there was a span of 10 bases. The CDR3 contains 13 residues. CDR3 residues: CASSQERWRGYTF. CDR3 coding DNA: TGTGCCAGCAGCCAAGAGCGCTGGAGAGGCTACACCTTC. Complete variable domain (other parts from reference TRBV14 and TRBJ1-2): EAGVTQFPSHSVIEKGQTVTLRCDPISGHDNLYWYRRVMGKEIKFLLHFVKESKQDESGMPNNRFLAERTGGTYSTLKVQPAELEDSGVYFCASSQERWRGYTFGSGTRLTVV.

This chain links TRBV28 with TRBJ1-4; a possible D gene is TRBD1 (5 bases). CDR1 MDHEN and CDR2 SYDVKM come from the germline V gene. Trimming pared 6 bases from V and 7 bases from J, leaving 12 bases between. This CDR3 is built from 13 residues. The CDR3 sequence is CASSILGGEKLFF. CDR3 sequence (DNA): TGTGCCAGCAGCATTCTGGGGGGTGAAAAACTGTTTTTT.

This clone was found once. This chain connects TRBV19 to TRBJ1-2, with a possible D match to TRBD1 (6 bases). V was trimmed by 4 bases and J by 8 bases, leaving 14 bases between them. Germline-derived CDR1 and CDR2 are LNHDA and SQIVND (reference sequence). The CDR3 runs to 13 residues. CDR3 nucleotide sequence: TGTGCCAGTAGTACGGGACACACAGAAGGCTACACCTTC. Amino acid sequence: CASSTGHTEGYTF.

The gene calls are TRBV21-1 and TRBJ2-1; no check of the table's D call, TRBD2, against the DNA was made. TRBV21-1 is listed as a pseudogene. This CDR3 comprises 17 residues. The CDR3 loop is CASSKGDEGLGDNEQFF. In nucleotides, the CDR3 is TGTGCCAGCAGCAAAGGGGATGAGGGACTAGGGGACAATGAGCAGTTCTTC.

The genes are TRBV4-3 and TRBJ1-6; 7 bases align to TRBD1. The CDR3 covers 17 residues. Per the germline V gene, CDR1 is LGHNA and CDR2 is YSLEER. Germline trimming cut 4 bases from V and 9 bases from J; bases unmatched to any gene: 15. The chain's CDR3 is CASSLGTSVGQFSPLHF. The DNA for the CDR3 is TGCGCCAGCAGCCTGGGAACGAGCGTGGGACAGTTTTCACCCCTCCACTTT.

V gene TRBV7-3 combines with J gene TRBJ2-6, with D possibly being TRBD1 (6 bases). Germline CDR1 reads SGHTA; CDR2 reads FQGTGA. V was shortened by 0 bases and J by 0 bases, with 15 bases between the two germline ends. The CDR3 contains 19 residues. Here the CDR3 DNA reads TGTGCCAGCAGCTTAACGGACAGATTCCCTCACTCTGGGGCCAACGTCCTGACTTTC. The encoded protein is CASSLTDRFPHSGANVLTF.

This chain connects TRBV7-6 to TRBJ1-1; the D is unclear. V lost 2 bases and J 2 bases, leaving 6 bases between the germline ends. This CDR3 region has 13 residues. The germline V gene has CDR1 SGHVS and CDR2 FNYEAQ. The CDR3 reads CASSLLFNTEAFF. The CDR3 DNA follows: TGTGCCAGCAGCTTACTGTTCAACACTGAAGCTTTCTTT.

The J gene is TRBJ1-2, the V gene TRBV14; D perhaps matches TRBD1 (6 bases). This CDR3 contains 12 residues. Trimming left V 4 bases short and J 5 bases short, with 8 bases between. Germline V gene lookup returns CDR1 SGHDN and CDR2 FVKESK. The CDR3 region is CASSPQGYGYTF. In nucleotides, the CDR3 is TGTGCCAGCAGCCCACAGGGTTATGGCTACACCTTC.

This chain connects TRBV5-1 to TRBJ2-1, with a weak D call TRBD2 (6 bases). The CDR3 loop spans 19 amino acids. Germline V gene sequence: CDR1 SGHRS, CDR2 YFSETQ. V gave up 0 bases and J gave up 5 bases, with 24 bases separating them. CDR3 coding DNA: TGCGCCAGCAGCTTGGGGGGAGGCCACGCCGACCGGGAGAACAATGAGCAGTTCTTC. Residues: CASSLGGGHADRENNEQFF.